This T cell receptor beta chain emerged from a study of cytomegalovirus exposure and HLA in healthy donors. Study conclusions and caveats: CMV antigen specificity of a few CMV-associated chains was confirmed in vitro.

The CDR3 extends over 16 amino acids. Germline V gene lookup returns CDR1 LGHNA and CDR2 YSLEER. V was cut by 6 bases and J by 7 bases, with 24 bases left in between. Researchers ran the PCR with 60 Vbeta and 13 Jbeta primers. Measured with immunoSEQ multiplex PCR; TCRdb has only the in-frame clones, and not every one. The sample lists approximately 90,000 clones; approximately 83% were seen once. As regards this clone: Its specificity is unknown.

Sequenced: PBMCs. The receptor's source is a man aged 40-49 years in good health and CMV-seronegative. The V and J genes are TRBV4-3 and TRBJ2-5; possible D gene TRBD2, 6 bases. The CDR3 here is CASSRSRAGPRGTQYF. As DNA, the CDR3 is TGCGCCAGCAGTCGCAGCCGGGCGGGGCCTCGAGGGACCCAGTACTTC.